The next 9 T cell receptor beta chains were all read from a single sample in a study of blood T cells in healthy people across ages. A second about 6 to 12 cycle PCR used barcoded and J-beta primers. MiXCR, run by TCRdb on the 5' RACE reads, gives a single entry per CDR3 protein. Found here are around 1.5 million distinct CDR3 sequences, approximately 60% of them singletons; the top ten hold 5.5% to 8%. Sequenced: blood. Receptors were obtained from a man aged 18-30 years in good health.

This clonotype was detected once. The rearrangement joins TRBV24-1 to TRBJ2-5, with TRBD2 matching 8 bases. The CDR3 runs 17 residues. Germline V CDR1 and CDR2: KGHDR, SFDVKD. Trimming removed 4 bases from V and 3 bases from J; junction bases left unmatched: 12. The DNA of the CDR3 is TGTGCCACCAGTGAATCACCGGGACTAGGTAGAGAAGAGACCCAGTACTTC. Translation: CATSESPGLGREETQYF.

The J gene is TRBJ2-6, the V gene TRBV7-9; no firm D call. The germline V and J ends were trimmed by 6 bases and 4 bases, with 13 bases remaining between them. The CDR3 loop spans 15 amino acids. Per germline, CDR1 SEHNR and CDR2 FQNEAQ (reference sequence). As DNA, the CDR3 is TGTGCCAGCAGACGACCAGCCTTCGGGGCCAACGTCCTGACTTTC. It yields the protein CASRRPAFGANVLTF. The full variable domain, rest sourced from reference TRBV7-9 and TRBJ2-6, is DTGVSQNPRHKITKRGQNVTFRCDPISEHNRLYWYRQTLGQGPEFLTYFQNEAQLEKSRLLSDRFSAERPKGSFSTLEIQRTEQGDSAMYLCASRRPAFGANVLTFGAGSRLTVL.

A few counts support this clonotype. V usage is TRBV29-1 and J usage is TRBJ2-5, with 15 nucleotides matching TRBD2. The better agreement between TRBJ2-7 and the DNA end casts doubt on the J call. Germline CDR1 and CDR2: SQVTM and ANQGSEA. The CDR3 consists of 14 residues. In nucleotides, the CDR3 is TGCAGCGCCCAAGGGACTAGCGGGAGGTTCGAGCAGTACTTC. This codes for CSAQGTSGRFEQYF.

V and J are TRBV12-3 or TRBV12-4 and TRBJ1-4; D gene unclear. The V and J ends lost 3 bases and 0 bases respectively, with 8 bases between them. The CDR3 contains 15 residues. CDR3 amino acids: CASSFGVATNEKLFF. For the CDR3, the DNA is TGTGCCAGCAGTTTCGGCGTTGCAACTAATGAAAAACTGTTTTTT.

Concerning this clonotype itself: The junction departs from germline at one end; a sequencing error may be responsible. The chain carries TRBV2 and TRBJ2-1; 8 positions match TRBD2. The CDR3 extends over 13 amino acids. CDR1 is SNHLY and CDR2 is FYNNEI in the germline V gene. The CDR3 DNA reads as TGTACCAGCGGGACTAGTTGGGACAATGAGCAGTTCTTC. This sequence encodes CTSGTSWDNEQFF. The complete variable domain, with remaining parts taken from reference TRBV2 and TRBJ2-1, reads EPEVTQTPSHQVTQMGQEVILRCVPISNHLYFYWYRQILGQKVEFLVSFYNNEISEKSEIFDDQFSVERPDGSNFTLKIRSTKLEDSAMYFCTSGTSWDNEQFFGPGTRLTVL.

The count of this clonotype is one. CDR3 protein: CSTPSPVSNNEQFF. In DNA, the CDR3 is TGCAGCACCCCCTCCCCGGTATCTAACAATGAGCAGTTCTTC. J is TRBJ2-1 and V is TRBV29-1, with D uncertain. The CDR3 totals 14 residues. Germline CDR1 reads SQVTM; CDR2 reads ANQGSEA. Trimming left V 8 bases short and J 5 bases short, with 19 bases between.

V is TRBV27 and J is TRBJ1-5; D not certain. Germline loops: CDR1 MNHEY, CDR2 SMNVEV (reference sequence). The CDR3 runs 16 residues. Trimming shortened V by 9 bases and J by 0 bases, and 18 bases separated the two germline ends. Here the CDR3 DNA reads TGTGCCAGAACCCCAACAGTTACAGCTAGCAATCAGCCCCAGCATTTT. Its translation: CARTPTVTASNQPQHF.

The V and J genes are TRBV5-1 and TRBJ2-1; 10 nucleotides agree with TRBD2. V lost 1 base to trimming and J lost 4 bases; unmatched junction nucleotides: 8. Germline V gene sequence: CDR1 SGHRS, CDR2 YFSETQ. This CDR3 has 17 residues. The DNA for the CDR3 is TGCGCCAGCAGCTTGTTTGTAGCGGGGGGACGTTACAATGAGCAGTTCTTC. This codes for CASSLFVAGGRYNEQFF.

This chain links TRBV29-1 with TRBJ1-5; D not resolved. Looked up from germline, CDR1 is SQVTM and CDR2 is ANQGSEA. The V end lost 6 bases, the J end lost 0 bases, and 12 bases lay between the germline ends. The CDR3 totals 14 residues. Here the CDR3 DNA reads TGCAGCGTCCTGAGCCAGGATAGCAATCAGCCCCAGCATTTT. This sequence encodes CSVLSQDSNQPQHF. Looking up the rest from reference TRBV29-1 and TRBJ1-5 gives the full variable domain: SAVISQKPSRDICQRGTSLTIQCQVDSQVTMMFWYRQQPGQSLTLIATANQGSEATYESGFVIDKFPISRPNLTFSTLTVSNMSPEDSSIYLCSVLSQDSNQPQHFGDGTRLSIL.